Reported below is one T cell receptor beta chain. Its antigen is unidentified. The entry originates in a study of cytomegalovirus exposure and HLA in healthy donors. PCR employed 60 Vbeta and 13 Jbeta primers. Source study methods: Later analysis identified some 80 million unique TCR beta chains, 10 million to 12 million shared. Clones were read by immunoSEQ multiplex PCR, and TCRdb kept only the in-frame ones, dropping some. The DNA gave D and trimming, while V, J and clone size come from that table. Here the sample spans over 150,000 clones, just under 80% being singletons. V gave up 4 bases and J gave up 4 bases, with 16 bases separating them. Germline CDR1 and CDR2: LNHDA and SQIVND (reference sequence). This CDR3 is 15 amino acids long. Study-wide findings and caveats: About 87% or about 30% of the time was how often most TCR beta V segments were productive, according to an earlier analysis.

The V gene is TRBV19, the J gene TRBJ1-2, with D possibly matching TRBD1 (6 bases). The TCR was taken from a woman aged 45 to 65 in good health and CMV-seropositive. The sequencing sample was made of PBMCs. Here the CDR3 DNA reads TGTGCCAGTAGTAGGACAGAGAACACGCGCTATGGCTACACCTTC. As protein: CASSRTENTRYGYTF.